This T cell receptor beta chain comes out of a study of human T cells and chemical hapten exposure. Study summary: Per-sample TCR yields varied mainly from small pooled library volume differences. Study results and limitations: After DPC sensitization, TCRs above 1 in 1000 frequency showed no change.

Unseparated into fractions, whole blood served as the source from which total RNA was extracted. This clonotype was detected ten times or more. Its antigen is still unknown. Attachment of unique molecular identifiers to individual cDNA molecules was performed in the library. Authors' analysis steps: TCR counts had a median of 95,638 per sample and spanned about 23,224 to 750,000. TCRdb independently ran MiXCR on the 5' RACE reads; one entry per CDR3 protein. The V and J calls, along with clone size, are taken from TCRdb and not from the paper's own processing. The sample lists 120,000 to 150,000 distinct CDR3 sequences, about 4% occurring once. Trimming pared 0 bases from V and 1 base from J, leaving 23 bases between. Germline V CDR1 and CDR2: MNHEY, SMNVEV (reference sequence). There are 20 residues in the CDR3.

This sequence joins TRBV27 and TRBJ2-3, with D perhaps given as TRBD1 or TRBD2 (6 bases each). The sequence derives from a female donor in good health. This CDR3 is CASSLSRALFRGPGTDTQYF. CDR3 DNA sequence: TGTGCCAGCAGTTTATCGCGGGCTCTATTCCGGGGGCCGGGCACAGATACGCAGTATTTT.